This TCR beta chain emerged from a study of T cell changes during pregnancy in multiple sclerosis (dated by TCRdb to the late 2010s). Notes on the research overall: Changes in the T cell repertoire over the course of pregnancy were examined in this study in women with multiple sclerosis.

As encoded in the germline V gene, CDR1 is MRHNA while CDR2 is SNTAGT. The V and J ends are trimmed by 0 bases and 0 bases, leaving 9 bases between them. Including cysteine and phenylalanine, the CDR3 has 16 amino acids. Left in the record is the CDR3 DNA by itself, 48 bases read in frame from the first base. Remarks on this clone: Its antigen is still unknown. Base qualities are missing; no much larger clone stands one base away.

Library construction relied on the immunoSEQ multiplex PCR assay. TCRdb re-hosts the immuneACCESS table, in-frame sequences only. Its copies lack some clones; in the studies checked, an unresolved V gene accounts for under half of them, and the cause for the rest is not known. Present in this sample are fewer than 40,000 clones, about 90% of which were seen just once. Roughly 0.72% of the sample rests with the top ten. This receptor chain uses TRBV6-4 and TRBJ2-1; no D segment can be confidently identified. Here the sequenced sample was CD4+ T cells from peripheral blood mononuclear cells, taken in the third trimester of pregnancy. The sequence was obtained from a female donor with multiple sclerosis, enrolled in a pregnancy study. In nucleotides, the sequence is TGTGCCAGCAGTGACTCGGAGCGAACCTCCTACAATGAGCAGTTCTTC. Translated, it reads CASSDSERTSYNEQFF.